This T cell receptor (beta chain) was observed in a study of blood T cell repertoires in COVID-19. Study-wide background: The United States, Italy and Spain supplied acute and convalescent COVID-19 samples. The analysed material was cDNA or gDNA that came from T cells, B-cell-depleted T cells, or PBMCs.

This clone was detected ten times or more. Authors' processing steps: How many nucleated cells were present was estimated from reference gene primer amplification. Data came from immunoSEQ multiplex PCR; TCRdb stores just in-frame clones and leaves some out. That table is the source of V, J and clone size, and D and trimming were worked out from the DNA. Of around 150,000 clones in the sample, about four fifths were seen once. Sample: peripheral blood. The receptor was isolated from a man aged 65-85 years with acute or convalescent COVID-19.

The CDR3 coding sequence is TGTGCCAGCAGTGAACAGGGTTTAAATAGCAATCAGCCCCAGCATTTT. Residues: CASSEQGLNSNQPQHF. V usage is TRBV6-1 and J usage is TRBJ1-5; D perhaps matches TRBD1 (5 bases). V lost 2 bases and J lost 0, with 11 bases in between. There are 16 residues in the CDR3. The V gene's germline CDR1 is MNHNS and CDR2 SASEGT.